Each of the 9 T cell receptor beta chains below was sequenced from the same sample in a study of blood T cell repertoires in COVID-19. Libraries were prepared by immunoSEQ multiplex PCR; TCRdb keeps only in-frame clonotypes and omits some of them. The sample lists hundreds of thousands of clones, 89% occurring once. Sequencing was done on a sample of PBMCs or T cells enriched from blood (not recorded which). These receptors all stem from a woman aged 40 to 49 who had recovered from COVID-19.

V gene TRBV2 combines with J gene TRBJ2-7; 7 bases align to TRBD1. The germline gives CDR1 SNHLY, CDR2 FYNNEI. CDR3 length: 14 amino acids. Trimming removed 6 bases from V and 0 bases from J; junction bases left unmatched: 5. CDR3 DNA: TGTGCCAGCAGATGGACAGGAGACTCCTACGAGCAGTACTTC. Amino acids: CASRWTGDSYEQYF.

The gene calls are TRBV4-3 and TRBJ2-7; TRBD1 is a possible D gene (6 bases). Germline V gene lookup returns CDR1 LGHNA and CDR2 YSLEER. The V and J ends lost 0 bases and 0 bases respectively, with 12 bases between them. This CDR3 is 16 amino acids long. In nucleotides, the CDR3 is TGCGCCAGCAGCCAAGAAAGGGGACAAAGCTCCTACGAGCAGTACTTC. It encodes CASSQERGQSSYEQYF.

This clone was picked up a small number of times. The chain couples TRBV28 to TRBJ1-6; weak D call: TRBD1 (6 bases). V lost 7 bases and J lost 8, with 18 bases in between. The germline V gene encodes CDR1 MDHEN and CDR2 SYDVKM. The length of the CDR3 is 15 residues. CDR3 sequence reads: CASTPPGQSYSPLHF. CDR3 nucleotides: TGTGCCAGCACACCACCCGGACAGAGTTATTCACCCCTCCACTTT.

The chain employs TRBV30 and TRBJ1-2; maybe TRBD1 (5 bases). Per the germline V gene, CDR1 is GTSNPN and CDR2 is SVGIG (reference sequence). This CDR3 has 15 amino acids. V lost 8 bases to trimming and J lost 7 bases, with 26 bases between them. The CDR3 loop is CAGKTYTGEKTGYTF. DNA of the CDR3: TGTGCCGGAAAAACATATACAGGAGAGAAGACTGGCTACACCTTC.

The V and J genes are TRBV7-9 and TRBJ2-7; 10 bases agree with TRBD2. CDR3 length: 13 residues. The junction had 3 bases not matched to a gene; V was cut back by 7 bases and J by 3 bases. The germline CDR1 and CDR2 sequences are SEHNR and FQNEAQ (reference sequence). The CDR3 DNA follows: TGTGCCAGCACCTCTAGCGGGGGCTACGAGCAGTACTTC. Amino acid sequence: CASTSSGGYEQYF.

This chain links TRBV7-2 with TRBJ2-7; TRBD2 matches at 7 bases. After removal of 5 bases from V and 2 bases from J, the junction contained 6 bases not matched to a gene. The CDR3 extends over 14 amino acids. Per germline, CDR1 SGHTA and CDR2 FQGNSA. The CDR3 here is CASSQPGLTYEQYF. As DNA, the CDR3 is TGTGCCAGCAGCCAACCGGGACTAACCTACGAGCAGTACTTC.

The chain joins TRBV30 to TRBJ2-2; the D is unclear. This CDR3 spans 14 amino acids. Germline V gives CDR1 GTSNPN, CDR2 SVGIG (reference sequence). Trimming pared 2 bases from V and 6 bases from J, leaving 13 bases between. The chain's CDR3 is CAWSWAVRPGELFF. In DNA form, the CDR3 reads TGTGCCTGGAGTTGGGCAGTCAGGCCCGGGGAGCTGTTTTTT. Complete variable domain (other parts from reference TRBV30 and TRBJ2-2): SQTIHQWPATLVQPVGSPLSLECTVEGTSNPNLYWYRQAAGRGLQLLFYSVGIGQISSEVPQNLSASRPQDRQFILSSKKLLLSDSGFYLCAWSWAVRPGELFFGEGSRLTVL.

This clone was detected only once. J is TRBJ1-2 and V is TRBV5-4, with 7 bases identical to TRBD1. The CDR3 runs 15 residues. Trimming cost V 4 bases and J 0 bases; bases outside gene matches: 6. Germline assignment: CDR1 SGHNT and CDR2 YYREEE (reference sequence). The CDR3: CASSLKGASNYGYTF. The CDR3 DNA reads as TGTGCCAGCAGCCTGAAGGGGGCTTCTAACTATGGCTACACCTTC.

The gene calls are TRBV10-2 and TRBJ2-5, with D possibly TRBD2 on 7 matching bases. CDR1 is WSHSY and CDR2 is SAAADI in the germline V gene. The CDR3 length is 14 residues. V lost 6 bases and J 0 bases, leaving 11 bases between the germline ends. The DNA for the CDR3 is TGCGCCAGCAGCCGGGGGGCTGACCAAGAGACCCAGTACTTC. Encoded protein: CASSRGADQETQYF.